This entry lists 13 T cell receptor beta chains sequenced from one sample in a study of T cells in women clearing cervical HPV infection. Profiled with immunoSEQ multiplex PCR; TCRdb holds only in-frame clones, not every one. This sample lists 19,000 or so clones; its ten largest clones have 3.2%. Sequencing was carried out using blood buffy coat. These receptor sequences come from a woman aged 18-70 years with a cervical HPV16 infection that either progressed to CIN3+ or cleared (not recorded which).

On this clone: The read halts 3 residues ahead of the CDR3 end, with the missing end drawn from the germline J gene. The chain links TRBV20-1 to TRBJ2-3; 10 bases agree with TRBD2. Trimming at V came to 3 bases and at J to 5 bases, leaving 8 bases not matched to a gene. Germline lookup yields CDR1 DFQATT and CDR2 SNEGSKA (reference sequence). This CDR3 is 15 amino acids long. CDR3 bases read: TGCAGTGCTAGGACGGTAGCGGGGGGCGGAGATACG. Translation gives CSARTVAGGGDT. The full CDR3 sequence reads CSARTVAGGGDTQYF.

Comments on this clone: The CDR3 goes on 3 residues after the read ends, and that part is filled in from the germline J gene. V gene TRBV18 combines with J gene TRBJ1-1; D may be TRBD1 (6 bases). The germline V and J ends were trimmed by 2 bases and 1 base, with 11 bases remaining between them. The germline V gene encodes CDR1 KGHSH and CDR2 LQKENI. This CDR3 contains 15 residues. The CDR3: CASSPGKGGNTEAFF. The sequenced CDR3 bases are TGTGCCAGCTCACCAGGAAAAGGGGGGAACACTGAA.

To note about this clone: With the read ending 3 residues before the CDR3 end, the germline J gene is used to fill in that end. The chain has TRBV18 and TRBJ2-7, with 8 nucleotides matching TRBD1. Germline trimming cut 5 bases from V and 3 bases from J; bases unmatched to any gene: 6. Germline V lookup: CDR1 KGHSH, CDR2 LQKENI. The CDR3 runs to 14 residues. CDR3 region: CASSSGQGYYEQYF. CDR3 DNA (partial): TGTGCCAGCTCATCCGGACAGGGTTACTACGAG.

With respect to this clone: The read falls 3 residues short of the CDR3 end, and the missing part is taken from the germline J gene. The gene calls are TRBV30 and TRBJ1-2; D is possibly TRBD1 (5 bases). CDR1 is GTSNPN and CDR2 is SVGIG in the germline V gene (reference sequence). This CDR3 is built from 13 residues. CDR3 residues: CAWSVLGGLGYTF. The part of the CDR3 DNA that was read is TGTGCCTGGAGTGTACTCGGGGGTCTCGGC.

Details on this clone: Read coverage stops 3 residues before the CDR3 terminus; the germline J gene supplies the remainder. V gene TRBV16 combines with J gene TRBJ1-1; the match to TRBD1 covers 10 bases. Germline-derived CDR1 and CDR2 are KGHSY and FQNENV. V was clipped by 4 bases and J by 3 bases; unmatched bases: 5. The CDR3 spans 15 residues. The part of the CDR3 DNA that was read is TGTGCCAGCAGCCGACAGGGGGCCGGGGACACTGAA. This sequence encodes CASSRQGAGDTE. The full CDR3 reads CASSRQGAGDTEAFF.

Remarks on this clone: Coverage ceases 3 residues before the CDR3 finishes, and the germline J gene fills in the end. This sequence joins TRBV2 and TRBJ2-1; D call uncertain. The ends were cut back, 5 bases at V and 3 bases at J, with 11 bases in the middle. There are 14 residues in the CDR3. The V gene's germline CDR1 is SNHLY and CDR2 FYNNEI. The CDR3 loop is CASSRQSFYNEQFF. CDR3 DNA (partial): TGTGCCAGCAGTCGCCAGTCGTTCTACAATGAG.

About this clone itself: Read sequence stops 3 residues before the CDR3 end, and the germline J gene provides the missing end. This chain connects TRBV29-1 to TRBJ2-1, with D maybe TRBD1 (6 bases). Per germline, CDR1 SQVTM and CDR2 ANQGSEA. V lost 4 bases and J 6 bases, leaving 10 bases between the germline ends. This CDR3 is built from 12 residues. This CDR3 is CSVGRGGNEQFF. The CDR3 bases that were read are TGCAGCGTTGGTCGAGGGGGCAATGAG.

As for this clone: With the read ending 3 residues before the CDR3 end, the germline J gene is used to fill in that end. The V gene is TRBV30, the J gene TRBJ1-4; D is unclear. Germline V gene data show CDR1 as GTSNPN and CDR2 as SVGIG (reference sequence). Trimming removed 4 bases from V and 6 bases from J, with 12 bases in between. The CDR3 is made up of 13 amino acids. CDR3 amino acids: CAWNSQPDEKLFF. The CDR3 bases that were read are TGTGCCTGGAATTCACAGCCGGATGAAAAA.

A remark on this clone: The read is 3 residues too short to cover the CDR3 end, so that end is filled in from the germline J gene. The gene calls are TRBV10-3 and TRBJ2-5, with D hard to call. Trimming shortened V by 2 bases and J by 3 bases, and 4 bases separated the two germline ends. The CDR3 contains 12 residues. Germline V gene data show CDR1 as ENHRY and CDR2 as SYGVKD. This CDR3 reads CAISEIEETQYF. The covered CDR3 bases are TGTGCCATCAGTGAGATAGAAGAGACC.

Concerning this clone itself: The sequence runs out 3 residues before the end of the CDR3; the remainder is reconstructed from the germline J gene. The V call is TRBV5-1, the J call TRBJ2-1, with a tentative D call TRBD2 (6 bases). The CDR3 loop spans 15 amino acids. Germline CDR1 reads SGHRS; CDR2 reads YFSETQ. Trimming stripped 0 bases from V and 3 bases from J, with 10 bases between. The CDR3 reads CASSLGLGGYNEQFF. The part of the CDR3 DNA that was read is TGCGCCAGCAGCTTGGGACTAGGTGGCTACAATGAG.

CDR3 DNA, as far as it was read: TGCAGTGCTAGTTTTGATCTCAGGGCCTACAATGAG. Translation gives CSASFDLRAYNE. In full, the CDR3 is CSASFDLRAYNEQFF. The genes are TRBV20-1 and TRBJ2-1; weak D call: TRBD1 (5 bases). The read gets to within 3 residues of the CDR3 end, and the germline J gene fills in the rest. V lost 3 bases, J lost 2 bases, and 14 bases lay in between. The V gene's germline CDR1 is DFQATT and CDR2 SNEGSKA (reference sequence). This CDR3 has 15 residues.

On this clone: The read terminates 3 residues before the CDR3 end, so the remaining end is supplied by the germline J gene. The chain couples TRBV19 to TRBJ1-3, with D possibly matching TRBD1 (6 bases). CDR1 LNHDA and CDR2 SQIVND come from the germline V gene (reference sequence). The CDR3 is made up of 15 amino acids. Between the trimmed V and J ends, which lost 7 bases and 4 bases, there was a span of 17 bases. The CDR3 here is CASNTRGGSGNTIYF. The CDR3 bases that were read are TGTGCCAGTAACACTCGAGGGGGATCCGGAAACACC.

In the case of this clone: Read coverage stops 3 residues before the CDR3 terminus; the germline J gene supplies the remainder. The chain links TRBV18 to TRBJ1-1, with no clear D. The length of the CDR3 is 14 residues. Germline V gene sequence: CDR1 KGHSH, CDR2 LQKENI. The part of the CDR3 DNA that was read is TGTGCCAGCTCACCACCGTCCGAGCGCGAGACC. Translated, it gives CASSPPSERET. The whole CDR3 is CASSPPSERETAFF.